This entry lists 14 T cell receptor beta chains sequenced from one sample in a study of cytomegalovirus exposure and HLA in healthy donors. It was with 60 Vbeta and 13 Jbeta primers that the PCR ran. The repertoire was sequenced with immunoSEQ multiplex PCR; TCRdb's copy has only in-frame clones and lacks some. The repertoire consists of tens of thousands of clones, with 82% occurring once and the leading ten covering over 3%. Sequenced sample: PBMCs. These receptor sequences come from a man aged 50-59 years in good health and CMV-seronegative.

This clone was detected only once. The chain uses TRBV4-2 and TRBJ2-1; 7 bases match TRBD2. The CDR3 has 16 residues. The germline V gene encodes CDR1 LGHNA and CDR2 YNFKEQ. The V and J ends lost 2 bases and 2 bases, in that order; junction bases with no gene match: 6. CDR3 nucleotide sequence: TGTGCCAGCAGCCAACAATCTAGCGGTACCTACAATGAGCAGTTCTTC. This gives the protein CASSQQSSGTYNEQFF.

In the case of this clone: Germline and junction disagree at one end, which may indicate a read error. The chain employs TRBV7-9 and TRBJ1-5; D not certain. The CDR3 consists of 14 residues. CDR1 and CDR2 from the germline V gene are SEHNR and FQNEAQ (reference sequence). CDR3 sequence (DNA): TGTTCCAGCAGCTTAGCGCGGAGCAATCAGCCCCAGCATTTT. Its translation is CSSSLARSNQPQHF.

This clone has a single count. V usage is TRBV27 and J usage is TRBJ2-7; D may be TRBD2 (6 bases). CDR1 MNHEY and CDR2 SMNVEV come from the germline V gene (reference sequence). V lost 5 bases to trimming and J lost 2 bases, with 19 bases between them. The CDR3 is 16 residues long. The CDR3, as DNA: TGTGCCAGCAGTCATCTAGCGTCGGGTAGCCCCTACGAGCAGTACTTC. Encoded protein: CASSHLASGSPYEQYF.

The chain combines TRBV7-9 with TRBJ1-4, with D unresolved. The CDR3 contains 13 residues. CDR1 is SEHNR, CDR2 FQNEAQ, per germline (reference sequence). V shed 4 bases and J shed 6 bases, with 9 bases lying between them. CDR3 residues: CASSSSGDEKLFF. CDR3 nucleotides: TGTGCCAGCAGCTCCTCAGGTGATGAAAAACTGTTTTTT.

The chain carries TRBV6-1 and TRBJ2-7; the D is unclear. V was clipped by 3 bases and J by 2 bases, with 11 bases between them. The CDR3 consists of 14 residues. Looked up from germline, CDR1 is MNHNS and CDR2 is SASEGT. CDR3 sequence: CASSDVPRTYEQYF. Here the CDR3 DNA reads TGTGCCAGCAGTGACGTTCCGCGTACCTACGAGCAGTACTTC.

The V and J genes are TRBV4-2 and TRBJ2-1, with 14 bases identical to TRBD2. CDR3 length: 18 amino acids. V gave up 1 base and J gave up 4 bases; unmatched junction bases: 6. Germline CDR1 and CDR2: LGHNA and YNFKEQ. The CDR3 here is CASSQGPGTSGSYNEQFF. CDR3 nucleotides: TGTGCCAGCAGCCAAGGCCCCGGGACTAGCGGGAGTTACAATGAGCAGTTCTTC.

CDR3 protein: CASRKEGDTQYF. CDR3 coding DNA: TGTGCCAGCCGGAAGGAGGGGGATACGCAGTATTTT. This sequence joins TRBV7-9 and TRBJ2-3; the D gene is possibly TRBD2 (6 bases). The V gene's germline CDR1 is SEHNR and CDR2 FQNEAQ (reference sequence). V gave up 8 bases and J gave up 6 bases, with 12 bases separating them. This CDR3 region has 12 residues.

V and J are TRBV27 and TRBJ2-3, with TRBD2 matching over 14 bases. Looked up from germline, CDR1 is MNHEY and CDR2 is SMNVEV (reference sequence). With 3 bases clipped from V and 4 bases from J, the junction kept 15 bases outside the gene matches. CDR3 length equals 20 residues. CDR3 loop: CASSFSRRGLAGERSDTQYF. DNA for the CDR3: TGTGCCAGCAGTTTCTCCCGGCGGGGACTAGCGGGAGAAAGGTCAGATACGCAGTATTTT.

The rearrangement uses TRBV4-1 and TRBJ1-2; D is perhaps TRBD1 (5 bases). CDR3 length: 18 residues. The germline CDR1 and CDR2 sequences are MGHRA and YSYEKL. Trimming left V 3 bases short and J 2 bases short, with 22 bases between. The CDR3 loop reads CASSHLLLRQGRNYGYTF. Written as DNA, the CDR3 is TGCGCCAGCAGCCATCTACTATTGCGCCAGGGAAGGAACTATGGCTACACCTTC.

The rearrangement joins TRBV6-5 to TRBJ1-1, with TRBD1 identical over 7 bases. Germline trimming cut 6 bases from V and 3 bases from J; bases unmatched to any gene: 10. Germline V lookup: CDR1 MNHEY, CDR2 SVGAGI. The CDR3 covers 15 residues. The CDR3 bases are TGTGCCAGCAGACCCACGGACAGGTTGTACACTGAAGCTTTCTTT. It is translated as CASRPTDRLYTEAFF.

V gene TRBV11-3 combines with J gene TRBJ2-1, with 8 nucleotides matching TRBD2. The CDR3 contains 16 residues. V was pared by 5 bases and J by 6 bases, with 12 bases of the junction left unmatched. Germline V gives CDR1 SGHNT, CDR2 YENEEA. The CDR3 DNA sequence: TGTGCCAGCAGCCCCCCATCCGGGAGGGCCTCCAATGAGCAGTTCTTC. It encodes CASSPPSGRASNEQFF. The whole variable domain, filled in from reference TRBV11-3 and TRBJ2-1, reads EAGVVQSPRYKIIEKKQPVAFWCNPISGHNTLYWYLQNLGQGPELLIRYENEEAVDDSQLPKDRFSAERLKGVDSTLKIQPAELGDSAVYLCASSPPSGRASNEQFFGPGTRLTVL.

This clone has more than one count but fewer than ten. V is TRBV5-8 and J is TRBJ2-5, with a weak D call TRBD1 (5 bases). Trimming removed 4 bases from V and 1 base from J, with 8 bases in between. The CDR3 loop spans 13 amino acids. CDR1 is SGHTS and CDR2 is YDEGEE in the germline V gene. The CDR3 loop reads CASSPGIQETQYF. CDR3 in DNA: TGTGCCAGCAGCCCAGGGATCCAAGAGACCCAGTACTTC.

The chain joins TRBV23-1 to TRBJ2-3; 11 nucleotides align to TRBD2. TRBV23-1 is annotated as an ORF whose role is uncertain. The CDR3 has 22 amino acids. The ends lost 0 bases at V and 1 base at J; junction bases unmatched: 18. CDR3 nucleotides: TGCGCCAGCAGTCAATCGAAAGGGCGAGGGAGGCATAGCGGGAGGGGCACAGATACGCAGTATTTT. Translating it yields CASSQSKGRGRHSGRGTDTQYF.

This chain uses TRBV19 with TRBJ1-2; D unresolved. Trimming removed 8 bases at V and 7 bases at J, with 11 bases between. Per the germline V gene, CDR1 is LNHDA and CDR2 is SQIVND (reference sequence). The CDR3 is made up of 11 amino acids. The CDR3 DNA is TGTGCCAGTTCCGAAAGCTCTGGCTACACCTTC. Its translation: CASSESSGYTF.